One sample yielded the 2 T cell receptor beta chains listed below, sequenced in a study of response to subunit inactivated influenza vaccine. TCRdb re-called the RT-PCR reads with MiXCR, one entry per CDR3 protein. The sample lists 450,000 to 500,000 distinct CDR3 sequences, about a tenth seen once, with less than 15% in the top ten. Sample: PBMCs from blood, taken 45 days after vaccination. The receptors originated from a man aged 45-60 years who received an inactivated influenza vaccine.

This clonotype was seen more than once but under ten times. The chain links TRBV3-1 to TRBJ2-1, with 15 bases aligning to TRBD2. This CDR3 contains 15 residues. Germline CDR1 LGHDT, CDR2 YNNKEL (reference sequence). With 6 bases clipped from V and 8 bases from J, the junction kept 5 bases outside the gene matches. CDR3 nucleotide sequence: TGTGCCAGCAGTCCGGGACTAGCGGGAGGTCATGAGCAGTTCTTC. Amino acid sequence: CASSPGLAGGHEQFF.

This rearrangement joins TRBV6-5 to TRBJ2-2; possibly TRBD1 or TRBD2 for D (5 bases each). With 6 bases removed from V and 6 bases from J, the gap between germline ends came to 17 bases. In germline, CDR1 is MNHEY, CDR2 SVGAGI. This CDR3 contains 15 residues. CDR3 region: CASRYFSGAAGELFF. The DNA for the CDR3 is TGTGCCAGCAGATATTTCTCCGGGGCGGCCGGGGAGCTGTTTTTT.